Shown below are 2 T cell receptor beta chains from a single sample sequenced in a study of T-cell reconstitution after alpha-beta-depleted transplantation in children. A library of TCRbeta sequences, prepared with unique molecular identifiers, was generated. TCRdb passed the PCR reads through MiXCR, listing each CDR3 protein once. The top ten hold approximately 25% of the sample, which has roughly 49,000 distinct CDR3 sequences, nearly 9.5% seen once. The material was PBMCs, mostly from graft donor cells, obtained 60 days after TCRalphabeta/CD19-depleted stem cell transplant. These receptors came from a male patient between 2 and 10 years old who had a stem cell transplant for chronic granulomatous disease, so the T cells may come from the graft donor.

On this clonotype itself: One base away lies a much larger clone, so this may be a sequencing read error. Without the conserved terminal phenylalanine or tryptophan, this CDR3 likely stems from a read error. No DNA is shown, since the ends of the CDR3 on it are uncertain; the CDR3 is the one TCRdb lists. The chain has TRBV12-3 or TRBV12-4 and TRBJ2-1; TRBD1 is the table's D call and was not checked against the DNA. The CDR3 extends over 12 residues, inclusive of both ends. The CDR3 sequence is CASSPTGSTEFI.

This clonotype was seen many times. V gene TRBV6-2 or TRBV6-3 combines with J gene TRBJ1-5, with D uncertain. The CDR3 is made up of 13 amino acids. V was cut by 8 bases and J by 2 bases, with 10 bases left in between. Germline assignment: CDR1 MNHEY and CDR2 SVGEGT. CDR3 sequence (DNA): TGTGCCAGCGCCCGGACTGGCAATCAGCCCCAGCATTTT. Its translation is CASARTGNQPQHF.